Given below is one T cell receptor beta chain in context. The protocol was immunoSEQ multiplex PCR, while the TCRdb copy is restricted to in-frame clones and leaves out a portion. The sample yields some 2.1 million clones, 90% to 95% seen once. The sample belongs to a study of shared clonotypes between healthy human individuals. Naive CD8 isolation took CD45RO-negative cells positively selected for CCR7 and excluded terminally differentiated effector memory CD45RA+ cells. The sample consisted of naive CD8+ T cells from PBMCs. The origin of this receptor is a man aged 18 to 29 in good health. Some clones in this sample may be carry-over from other donors' samples.

The CDR3 protein is CASSLGGRPSNYGYTF. The CDR3 DNA reads TGTGCCAGCAGCTTAGGAGGGAGACCCAGTAACTATGGCTACACCTTC. The genes are TRBV7-8 and TRBJ1-2, with D hard to call. Germline assignment: CDR1 SGHVS and CDR2 FQNEAQ. This CDR3 is built from 16 residues. Trimming left V 1 base short and J 1 base short, with 13 bases between.